Below, 11 T cell receptor beta chains from the same sample are listed, as sequenced in a study of shared clonotypes between healthy human individuals. This table comes from immunoSEQ multiplex PCR, and its TCRdb copy is limited to in-frame clones, with some not included. The sample includes over 400,000 clones, over 70% of them seen just once. Sequencing was performed on PBMCs. The receptors shown here come from a woman aged 40 to 55 in good health. Some clones in this sample may be carry-over from other donors' samples.

This clone was picked up a small number of times. The chain couples TRBV28 to TRBJ2-4, with a weak D call TRBD1 (5 bases). Trimming shortened V by 4 bases and J by 5 bases, and 15 bases separated the two germline ends. Germline lookup yields CDR1 MDHEN and CDR2 SYDVKM. This CDR3 region has 15 residues. CDR3 nucleotides: TGTGCCAGCAGTTCTTCCGACAGATTACAAAACATTCAGTACTTC. Translating gives CASSSSDRLQNIQYF.

The chain links TRBV2 to TRBJ2-2, with TRBD1 as a possible D gene (5 bases). The germline V and J ends were trimmed by 3 bases and 4 bases, with 12 bases remaining between them. Germline CDR1 is SNHLY and CDR2 is FYNNEI. The CDR3 contains 15 residues. The CDR3 is CASSDRAQGTGELFF. As DNA, the CDR3 is TGTGCCAGCAGTGACAGGGCTCAGGGCACCGGGGAGCTGTTTTTT.

In its sample, this clone was seen a few times. The CDR3 loop reads CSEGSGSTEQFF. The CDR3 region has the DNA TGCAGCGAGGGTAGCGGGAGTACTGAGCAGTTCTTC. The chain joins TRBV29-1 to TRBJ2-1; 9 positions match TRBD2. The germline V gene encodes CDR1 SQVTM and CDR2 ANQGSEA. V dropped 7 bases and J dropped 9; count of bases not matched to a gene: 7. The CDR3 covers 12 residues.

The rearrangement uses TRBV6-5 and TRBJ2-5, with 7 bases that match TRBD1. Germline values: CDR1 MNHEY, CDR2 SVGAGI. J gave up 3 bases and V 5 bases, and 3 bases lay outside the gene matches. The CDR3 is 13 residues long. CDR3 residues: CASSRDREETQYF. In DNA, the CDR3 is TGTGCCAGCAGTCGGGACAGAGAAGAGACCCAGTACTTC.

For this clone: A far larger clone is just one base off, so this is likely a read error. The chain has TRBV28 and TRBJ1-5; D ambiguous. The CDR3 is made up of 15 amino acids. Germline V CDR1 and CDR2: MDHEN, SYDVKM. The V gene lost 7 bases and the J gene lost 5 bases, with 18 bases spanning the gap. As DNA, the CDR3 is TGTGCCAGCACCCCGGGTTGTGGCATCTATCAGCCCCAGCATTTT. Protein sequence: CASTPGCGIYQPQHF.

This clone was seen a single time. The chain links TRBV28 to TRBJ1-5; 7 bases fit TRBD1. Germline CDR1 MDHEN, CDR2 SYDVKM. The J segment lost 6 bases and the V segment lost 5 bases, leaving 13 bases of the junction unmatched. The CDR3 covers 16 residues. The CDR3 loop is CASSDRQGGSGQPQHF. The DNA for the CDR3 is TGTGCCAGCAGTGACAGACAGGGCGGAAGCGGTCAGCCCCAGCATTTT.

This clone was seen once. The CDR3 nucleotides are TGTGCCAGCAGTAAGAATACTGAAGCTTTCTTT. It specifies CASSKNTEAFF. The chain combines TRBV28 with TRBJ1-1; D ambiguous. The CDR3 runs to 11 residues. The germline CDR1 and CDR2 sequences are MDHEN and SYDVKM. Trimming pared 5 bases from V and 5 bases from J, leaving 6 bases between.

The V gene is TRBV28, the J gene TRBJ2-7; TRBD2 is a possible D gene (6 bases). CDR1 MDHEN and CDR2 SYDVKM come from the germline V gene. There are 14 residues in the CDR3. The V end was cut by 7 bases, the J end by 2 bases, with 15 bases between. The CDR3 spells CASTSRERPYEQYF. CDR3 sequence (DNA): TGTGCCAGCACCTCACGGGAGCGGCCCTACGAGCAGTACTTC.

J is TRBJ2-7 and V is TRBV27; D is possibly TRBD1 (5 bases). CDR3 length equals 14 residues. Germline values: CDR1 MNHEY, CDR2 SMNVEV (reference sequence). Deletions cut 3 bases from V and 1 base from J, with 10 bases between. CDR3 amino acids: CASSFDRKSYEQYF. The CDR3 DNA sequence: TGTGCCAGCAGTTTTGACAGAAAATCCTACGAGCAGTACTTC.

This chain connects TRBV30 to TRBJ1-2; 7 bases map to TRBD1. The CDR3 extends over 13 amino acids. CDR1 and CDR2 (germline): GTSNPN, SVGIG (reference sequence). With 2 bases clipped from V and 5 bases from J, the junction kept 5 bases outside the gene matches. The CDR3 bases are TGTGCCTGGAGTAGAGACAGGGTTTATGGCTACACCTTC. Residues: CAWSRDRVYGYTF.

This clone was seen a single time. The chain combines TRBV27 with TRBJ1-1; D is possibly TRBD1 (5 bases). Germline CDR1 and CDR2: MNHEY and SMNVEV (reference sequence). The CDR3 sequence is 16 residues long. Trimming removed 5 bases at V and 4 bases at J, with 20 bases between. As DNA, the CDR3 is TGTGCCAGCAGTATCGGGACGGACCTCGGGGGCACTGAAGCTTTCTTT. Its translation is CASSIGTDLGGTEAFF.